Each of the 6 T cell receptor beta chains below was sequenced from the same sample in a study of cytomegalovirus exposure and HLA in healthy donors. A multiplex PCR was run with 60 Vbeta primers and 13 Jbeta primers. This table comes from immunoSEQ multiplex PCR, and its TCRdb copy is limited to in-frame clones, with some not included. The sample contains 95,000 to 150,000 clones, more than 80% of which appear only once. The sequencing input was PBMCs. These receptor sequences come from a middle-aged man in good health and CMV-seronegative.

The V gene is TRBV11-2, the J gene TRBJ1-5, with 7 bases that match TRBD1. From germline, CDR1 is SGHAT and CDR2 FQNNGV. This CDR3 has 16 amino acids. Trimming cost V 5 bases and J 5 bases; bases outside gene matches: 12. CDR3 sequence: CASSQLQGTADQPQHF. The CDR3 DNA reads as TGTGCCAGCAGCCAACTTCAGGGGACAGCTGATCAGCCCCAGCATTTT. Using reference TRBV11-2 and TRBJ1-5 for the parts outside the CDR3, the full variable domain is EAGVAQSPRYKIIEKRQSVAFWCNPISGHATLYWYQQILGQGPKLLIQFQNNGVVDDSQLPKDRFSAERLKGVDSTLKIQPAKLEDSAVYLCASSQLQGTADQPQHFGDGTRLSIL.

The gene calls are TRBV5-5 and TRBJ1-6, with a possible D match to TRBD1 (6 bases). V lost 4 bases to trimming and J lost 5 bases, with 13 bases between them. CDR1 is SGHKS, CDR2 YYEKEE, per germline (reference sequence). The CDR3 length is 15 residues. CDR3 amino acids: CASSPLDRNNSPLHF. The CDR3 region has the DNA TGTGCCAGCAGCCCCCTCGACAGGAATAATTCACCCCTCCACTTT.

V and J are TRBV19 and TRBJ2-7, with 8 positions matching TRBD1. The V gene end was trimmed by 5 bases and the J gene end by 5 bases; junction bases not matched to a gene: 14. Germline CDR1 is LNHDA and CDR2 is SQIVND (reference sequence). The CDR3 spans 16 residues. CDR3 protein: CASSARTGTESNEQYF. The CDR3 DNA reads TGTGCCAGTAGTGCGCGGACAGGGACCGAATCGAACGAGCAGTACTTC.

The J gene is TRBJ2-5, the V gene TRBV7-9; 10 nucleotides align to TRBD2. The junction had 9 bases not matched to a gene; V was cut back by 5 bases and J by 3 bases. The V gene's germline CDR1 is SEHNR and CDR2 FQNEAQ (reference sequence). The CDR3 consists of 16 residues. CDR3 region: CASSLPAGTSEETQYF. In nucleotides, the CDR3 is TGTGCCAGCAGCCTCCCCGCGGGGACTAGCGAAGAGACCCAGTACTTC.

The V and J genes are TRBV5-1 and TRBJ2-3, with 10 bases lining up with TRBD1. Germline V gene lookup returns CDR1 SGHRS and CDR2 YFSETQ. The CDR3 spans 16 residues. The junction had 7 bases not matched to a gene; V was cut back by 4 bases and J by 2 bases. The CDR3 nucleotides read TGCGCCAGCAGCACCTTCGGGACAGGGGACACAGATACGCAGTATTTT. It is translated as CASSTFGTGDTDTQYF.

CDR3 amino acids: CASHGVGGGYTF. CDR3 coding DNA: TGTGCCAGCCACGGGGTTGGAGGTGGCTACACCTTC. This rearrangement joins TRBV25-1 to TRBJ1-2, with no clear D. This CDR3 spans 12 amino acids. Per germline, CDR1 MGHDK and CDR2 SYGVNS. Trimming shortened V by 8 bases and J by 7 bases, and 14 bases separated the two germline ends.